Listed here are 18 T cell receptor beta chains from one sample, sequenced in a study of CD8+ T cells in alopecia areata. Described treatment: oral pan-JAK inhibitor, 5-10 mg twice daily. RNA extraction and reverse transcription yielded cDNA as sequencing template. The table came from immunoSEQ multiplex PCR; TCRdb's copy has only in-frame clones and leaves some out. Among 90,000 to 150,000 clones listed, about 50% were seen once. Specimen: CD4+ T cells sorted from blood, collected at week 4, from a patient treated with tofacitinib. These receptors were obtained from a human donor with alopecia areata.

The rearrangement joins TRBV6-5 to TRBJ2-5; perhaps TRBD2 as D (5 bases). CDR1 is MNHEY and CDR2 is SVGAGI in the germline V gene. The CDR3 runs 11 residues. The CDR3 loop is CATGLQETQYF. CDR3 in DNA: TGTGCTACTGGACTCCAAGAGACCCAGTACTTC.

The CDR3 DNA sequence: TGTGCCAGCAGTTCGAACGGACAGGGCGCTGAAGCTTTCTTT. Translated: CASSSNGQGAEAFF. The V and J genes are TRBV6-6 and TRBJ1-1, with 8 bases lining up with TRBD1. The CDR3 contains 14 residues. The V segment lost 4 bases and the J segment 6 bases; nucleotides outside the gene matches: 7. The germline CDR1 and CDR2 sequences are MNHNY and SVGAGI (reference sequence).

CDR3 amino acids: CAATGDNSYEQYF. The DNA of the CDR3 is TGTGCCGCGACAGGGGACAACTCCTACGAGCAGTACTTC. The rearrangement uses TRBV10-3 and TRBJ2-7; TRBD1 aligns across 8 bases. Losses at the gene ends were 11 bases for V and 0 bases for J; bases not matched to a gene: 6. From germline, CDR1 is ENHRY and CDR2 SYGVKD. The CDR3 totals 13 residues.

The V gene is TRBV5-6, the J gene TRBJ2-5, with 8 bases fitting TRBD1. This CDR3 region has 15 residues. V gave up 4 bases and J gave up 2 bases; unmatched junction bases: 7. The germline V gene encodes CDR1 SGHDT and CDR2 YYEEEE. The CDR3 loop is CASSPPYRGQETQYF. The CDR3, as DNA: TGTGCCAGCAGCCCACCTTACAGGGGGCAAGAGACCCAGTACTTC. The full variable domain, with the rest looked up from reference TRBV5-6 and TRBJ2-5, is DAGVTQSPTHLIKTRGQQVTLRCSPKSGHDTVSWYQQALGQGPQFIFQYYEEEERQRGNFPDRFSGHQFPNYSSELNVNALLLGDSALYLCASSPPYRGQETQYFGPGTRLLVL.

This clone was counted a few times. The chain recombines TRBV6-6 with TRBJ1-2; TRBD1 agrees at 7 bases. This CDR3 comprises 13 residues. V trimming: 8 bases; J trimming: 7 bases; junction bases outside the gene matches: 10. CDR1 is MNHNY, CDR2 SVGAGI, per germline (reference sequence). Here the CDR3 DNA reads TGTGCCAGCCGCTCGACAGGGATTTTTGGCTACACCTTC. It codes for CASRSTGIFGYTF.

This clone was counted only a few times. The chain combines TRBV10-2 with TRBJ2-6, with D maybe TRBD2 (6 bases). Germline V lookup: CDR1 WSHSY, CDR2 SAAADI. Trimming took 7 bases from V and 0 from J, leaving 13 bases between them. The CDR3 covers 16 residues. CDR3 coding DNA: TGCGCCAGCATAGGAGGGCACAGCTCTGGGGCCAACGTCCTGACTTTC. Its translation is CASIGGHSSGANVLTF.

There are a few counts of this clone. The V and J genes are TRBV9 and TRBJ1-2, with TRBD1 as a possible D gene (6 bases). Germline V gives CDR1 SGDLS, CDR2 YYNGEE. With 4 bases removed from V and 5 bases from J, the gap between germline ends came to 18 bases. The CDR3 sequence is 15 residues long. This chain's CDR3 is CASSISWGALYGYTF. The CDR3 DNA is TGTGCCAGCAGCATCTCCTGGGGGGCTCTTTATGGCTACACCTTC.

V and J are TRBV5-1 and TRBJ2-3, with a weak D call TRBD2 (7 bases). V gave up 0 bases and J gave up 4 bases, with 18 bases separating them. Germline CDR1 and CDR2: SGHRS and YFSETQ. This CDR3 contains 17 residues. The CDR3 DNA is TGCGCCAGCAGCTTGGCGCTGGGGGGGGCCGGCGCAGATACGCAGTATTTT. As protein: CASSLALGGAGADTQYF.

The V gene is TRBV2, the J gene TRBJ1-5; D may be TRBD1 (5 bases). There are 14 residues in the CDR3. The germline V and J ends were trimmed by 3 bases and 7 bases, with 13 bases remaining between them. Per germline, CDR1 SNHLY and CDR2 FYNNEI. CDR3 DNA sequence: TGTGCCAGCAGTGACGAGGCAGGGAGCCAGCCCCAGCATTTT. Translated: CASSDEAGSQPQHF.

CDR3 bases: TGTGCCTGCCAAGGCACGGTGAACACTGAAGCTTTCTTT. It encodes CACQGTVNTEAFF. This chain links TRBV30 with TRBJ1-1; D gene uncertain. With 6 bases removed from V and 0 bases from J, the gap between germline ends came to 11 bases. Germline values: CDR1 GTSNPN, CDR2 SVGIG (reference sequence). The CDR3 sequence is 13 residues long.

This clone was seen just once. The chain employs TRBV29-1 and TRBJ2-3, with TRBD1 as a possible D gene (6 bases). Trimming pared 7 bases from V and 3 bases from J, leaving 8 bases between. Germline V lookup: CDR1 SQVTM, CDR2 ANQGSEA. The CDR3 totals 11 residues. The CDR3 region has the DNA TGCAGCGGTGGACAGACAGATACGCAGTATTTT. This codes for CSGGQTDTQYF.

The CDR3 is CASSLDPSTDTQYF. CDR3 bases: TGTGCCAGCAGCTTAGACCCTAGCACAGATACGCAGTATTTT. The V and J genes are TRBV7-3 and TRBJ2-3; D not certain. Trimming took off 2 bases at V and 0 bases at J, with 6 bases between the two ends. Germline CDR1 reads SGHTA; CDR2 reads FQGTGA. The CDR3 runs to 14 residues.

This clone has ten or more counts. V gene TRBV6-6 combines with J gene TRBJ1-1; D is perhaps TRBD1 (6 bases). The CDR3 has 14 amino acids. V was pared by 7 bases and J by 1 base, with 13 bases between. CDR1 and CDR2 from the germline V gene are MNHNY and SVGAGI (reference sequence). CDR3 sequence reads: CASTVRGANTEAFF. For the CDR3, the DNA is TGTGCCAGCACCGTTAGGGGGGCGAACACTGAAGCTTTCTTT.

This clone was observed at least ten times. The CDR3 loop is CASSLEGGGRALGEQFF. The CDR3 DNA sequence: TGCGCCAGCAGCTTGGAAGGAGGTGGGAGGGCCCTCGGTGAGCAGTTCTTC. The chain employs TRBV5-1 and TRBJ2-1; 7 bases are a match to TRBD2. V gave up 0 bases and J gave up 9 bases; unmatched junction bases: 15. This CDR3 is built from 17 residues. CDR1 is SGHRS, CDR2 YFSETQ, per germline.

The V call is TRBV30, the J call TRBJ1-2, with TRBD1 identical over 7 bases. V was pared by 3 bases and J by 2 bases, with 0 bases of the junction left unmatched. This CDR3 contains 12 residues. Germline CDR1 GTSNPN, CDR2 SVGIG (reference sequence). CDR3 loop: CAWRGQNYGYTF. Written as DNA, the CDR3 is TGTGCCTGGAGGGGACAGAACTATGGCTACACCTTC.

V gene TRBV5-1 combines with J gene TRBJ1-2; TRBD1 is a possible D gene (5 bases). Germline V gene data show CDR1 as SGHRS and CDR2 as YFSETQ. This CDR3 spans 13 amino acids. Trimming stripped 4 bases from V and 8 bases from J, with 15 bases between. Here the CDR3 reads CASSRQIEVGYTF. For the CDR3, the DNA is TGCGCCAGCAGCCGACAGATCGAAGTAGGCTACACCTTC.

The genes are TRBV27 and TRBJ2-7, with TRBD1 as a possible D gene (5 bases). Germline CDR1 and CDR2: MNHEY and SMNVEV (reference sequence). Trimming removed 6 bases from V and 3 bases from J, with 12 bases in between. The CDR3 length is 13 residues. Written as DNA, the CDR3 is TGTGCCAGCAGGGGGCGAGTCTACTACGAGCAGTACTTC. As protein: CASRGRVYYEQYF.

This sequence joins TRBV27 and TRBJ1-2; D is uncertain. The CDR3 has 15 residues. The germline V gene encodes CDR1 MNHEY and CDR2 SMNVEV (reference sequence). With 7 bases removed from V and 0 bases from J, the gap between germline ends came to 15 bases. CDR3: CASKWSEEANYGYTF. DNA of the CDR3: TGTGCCAGCAAGTGGTCAGAGGAGGCTAACTATGGCTACACCTTC.